This T cell receptor beta chain was sequenced in a study of CD8+ T cells in alopecia areata. Following extraction, RNA underwent reverse transcription to cDNA, which served as the sequencing template. This table comes from immunoSEQ multiplex PCR, and its TCRdb copy is limited to in-frame clones, with some not included. The data contain hundreds of thousands of clones, about 68% of them singletons. CDR1 and CDR2 from the germline V gene are SQVTM and ANQGSEA. The V gene end was trimmed by 6 bases and the J gene end by 6 bases; junction bases not matched to a gene: 10. The CDR3 loop spans 14 amino acids.

The chain carries TRBV29-1 and TRBJ2-1; TRBD1 aligns across 8 bases. The origin of this receptor is a human donor with alopecia areata. The sequencing here drew on CD4+ T cells sorted from blood, taken at week 0. CDR3 coding DNA: TGCAGCGTCCCAGGGGGCGGAAAAGGCAATGAGCAGTTCTTC. Its protein product is CSVPGGGKGNEQFF.